This T cell receptor beta chain was sequenced in a study of PD-L1 blockade in urothelial cancer. Whole-study context: Once treatment had started, blood was analyzed at 3 weeks (second dose) and again at 6 weeks. Study results and limitations: A pretreatment blood TCR clonality that fell below the median predicted better progression-free and overall survival.

Of note for this clone: The antigen is unknown.

Deletions cut 5 bases from V and 6 bases from J, with 14 bases between. Germline CDR1 MDHEN, CDR2 SYDVKM. This CDR3 is built from 14 residues. Time point here: pretreatment peripheral blood. Synthetic TCR analog templates were spiked into each PCR. Profiling relied on immunoSEQ multiplex PCR, and the TCRdb table lists in-frame clones only, not all of them. The repertoire holds approximately 50,000 clones, with around 84% as singletons. The chain recombines TRBV28 with TRBJ2-1; no reliable D call. Sequencing was performed on PBMCs, taken around atezolizumab (anti-PD-L1) treatment. This receptor was taken from a man aged 65 to 85 with urothelial cancer. As DNA, the CDR3 is TGTGCCAGCAGTCCCTCGCCTAGATTCAATGAGCAGTTCTTC. Its protein product is CASSPSPRFNEQFF.